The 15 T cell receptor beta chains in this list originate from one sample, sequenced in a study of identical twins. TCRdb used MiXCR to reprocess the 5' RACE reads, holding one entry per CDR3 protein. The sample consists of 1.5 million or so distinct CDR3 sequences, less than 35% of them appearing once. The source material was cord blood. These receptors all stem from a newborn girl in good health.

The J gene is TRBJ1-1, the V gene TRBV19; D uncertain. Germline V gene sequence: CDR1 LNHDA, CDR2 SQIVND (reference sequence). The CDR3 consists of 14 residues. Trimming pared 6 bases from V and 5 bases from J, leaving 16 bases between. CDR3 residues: CASSEGLSGTEAFF. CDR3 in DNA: TGTGCCAGTAGCGAGGGCCTCTCGGGGACTGAAGCTTTCTTT. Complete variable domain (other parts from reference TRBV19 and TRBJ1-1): DGGITQSPKYLFRKEGQNVTLSCEQNLNHDAMYWYRQDPGQGLRLIYYSQIVNDFQKGDIAEGYSVSREKKESFPLTVTSAQKNPTAFYLCASSEGLSGTEAFFGQGTRLTVV.

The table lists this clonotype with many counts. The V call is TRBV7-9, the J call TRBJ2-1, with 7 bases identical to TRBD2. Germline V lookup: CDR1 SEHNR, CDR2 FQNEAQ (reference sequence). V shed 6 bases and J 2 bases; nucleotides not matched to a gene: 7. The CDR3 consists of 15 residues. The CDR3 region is CASSPPGLTYNEQFF. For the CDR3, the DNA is TGTGCCAGCAGTCCACCGGGACTAACCTACAATGAGCAGTTCTTC. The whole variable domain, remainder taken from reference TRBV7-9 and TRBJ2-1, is DTGVSQNPRHKITKRGQNVTFRCDPISEHNRLYWYRQTLGQGPEFLTYFQNEAQLEKSRLLSDRFSAERPKGSFSTLEIQRTEQGDSAMYLCASSPPGLTYNEQFFGPGTRLTVL.

The CDR3 DNA sequence: TGTGCCACCAGTAGGAAGGGTTACAATGAGCAGTTCTTC. Translation gives CATSRKGYNEQFF. The V and J genes are TRBV24-1 and TRBJ2-1; no clear D gene. Germline values: CDR1 KGHDR, CDR2 SFDVKD. Trimming took off 6 bases at V and 4 bases at J, with 9 bases between the two ends. The CDR3 loop spans 13 amino acids.

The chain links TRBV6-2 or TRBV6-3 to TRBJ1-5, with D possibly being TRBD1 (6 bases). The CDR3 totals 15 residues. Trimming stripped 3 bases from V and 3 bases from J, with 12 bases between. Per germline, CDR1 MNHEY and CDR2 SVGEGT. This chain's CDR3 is CASSYVDRFNQPQHF. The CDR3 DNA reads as TGTGCCAGCAGTTATGTGGACAGATTCAATCAGCCCCAGCATTTT.

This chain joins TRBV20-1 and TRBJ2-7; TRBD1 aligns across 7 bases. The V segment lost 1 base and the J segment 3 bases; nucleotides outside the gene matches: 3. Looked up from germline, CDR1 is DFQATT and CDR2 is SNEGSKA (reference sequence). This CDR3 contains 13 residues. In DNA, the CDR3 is TGCAGTGCTAGAGGGGACAGAAACTACGAGCAGTACTTC. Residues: CSARGDRNYEQYF.

CDR3 residues: CSARTVYSPLHF. CDR3 nucleotide sequence: TGCAGTGCCCGGACAGTCTATTCACCCCTCCACTTT. V gene TRBV20-1 combines with J gene TRBJ1-6; possible D gene TRBD1, 6 bases. V lost 6 bases to trimming and J lost 8 bases, with 11 bases between them. CDR1 DFQATT and CDR2 SNEGSKA come from the germline V gene (reference sequence). The CDR3 is made up of 12 amino acids.

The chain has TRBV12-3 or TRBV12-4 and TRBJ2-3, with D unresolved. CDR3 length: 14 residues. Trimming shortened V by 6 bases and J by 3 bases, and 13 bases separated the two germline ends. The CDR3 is CASSRVFLTDTQYF. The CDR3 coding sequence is TGTGCCAGCAGCCGCGTTTTTTTGACAGATACGCAGTATTTT.

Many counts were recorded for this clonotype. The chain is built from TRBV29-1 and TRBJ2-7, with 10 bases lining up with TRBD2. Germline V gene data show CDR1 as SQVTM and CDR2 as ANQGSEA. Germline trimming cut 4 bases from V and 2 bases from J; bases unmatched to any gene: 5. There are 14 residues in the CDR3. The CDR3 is CSVAPGLAAYEQYF. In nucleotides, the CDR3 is TGCAGCGTTGCTCCTGGACTAGCGGCCTACGAGCAGTACTTC.

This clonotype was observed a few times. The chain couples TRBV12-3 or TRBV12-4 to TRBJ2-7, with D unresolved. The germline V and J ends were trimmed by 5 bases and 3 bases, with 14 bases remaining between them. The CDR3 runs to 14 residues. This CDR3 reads CASSRHASGYEQYF. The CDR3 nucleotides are TGTGCCAGCAGTCGGCATGCCTCGGGCTACGAGCAGTACTTC.

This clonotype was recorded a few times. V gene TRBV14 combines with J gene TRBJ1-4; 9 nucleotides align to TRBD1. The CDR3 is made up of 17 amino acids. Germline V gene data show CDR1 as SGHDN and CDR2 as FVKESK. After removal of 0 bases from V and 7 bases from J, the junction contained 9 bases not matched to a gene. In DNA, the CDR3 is TGTGCCAGCAGCCAAGATGGACACAGGGGGCGCGGTGAAAAACTGTTTTTT. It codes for CASSQDGHRGRGEKLFF.

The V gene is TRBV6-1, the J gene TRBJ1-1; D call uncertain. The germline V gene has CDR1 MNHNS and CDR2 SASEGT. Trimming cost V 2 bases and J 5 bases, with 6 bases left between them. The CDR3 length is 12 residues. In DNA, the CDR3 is TGTGCCAGCAGTGAAAGCAGAACTGAAGCTTTCTTT. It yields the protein CASSESRTEAFF.

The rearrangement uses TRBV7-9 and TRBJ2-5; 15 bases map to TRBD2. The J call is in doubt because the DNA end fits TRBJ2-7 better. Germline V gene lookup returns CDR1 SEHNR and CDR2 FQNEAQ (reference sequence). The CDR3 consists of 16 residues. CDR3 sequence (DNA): TGTGCCAGCAGCGGGACTAGCGGGAGGTGGGACTACGAGCAGTACTTC. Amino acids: CASSGTSGRWDYEQYF.

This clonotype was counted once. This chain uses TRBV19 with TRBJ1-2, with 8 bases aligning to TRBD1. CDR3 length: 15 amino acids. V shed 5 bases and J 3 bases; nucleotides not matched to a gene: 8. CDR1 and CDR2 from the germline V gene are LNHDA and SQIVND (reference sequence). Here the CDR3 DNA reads TGTGCCAGTAGTCCAAGGACAGGGATGGACTATGGCTACACCTTC. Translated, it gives CASSPRTGMDYGYTF. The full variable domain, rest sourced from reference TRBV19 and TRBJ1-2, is DGGITQSPKYLFRKEGQNVTLSCEQNLNHDAMYWYRQDPGQGLRLIYYSQIVNDFQKGDIAEGYSVSREKKESFPLTVTSAQKNPTAFYLCASSPRTGMDYGYTFGSGTRLTVV.

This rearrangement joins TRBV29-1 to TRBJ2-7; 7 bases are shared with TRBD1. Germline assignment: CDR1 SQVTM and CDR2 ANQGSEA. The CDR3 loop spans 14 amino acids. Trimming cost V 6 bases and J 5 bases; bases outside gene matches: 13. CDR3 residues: CSVPARGTRNEQYF. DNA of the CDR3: TGCAGCGTACCAGCCAGGGGGACAAGGAACGAGCAGTACTTC.

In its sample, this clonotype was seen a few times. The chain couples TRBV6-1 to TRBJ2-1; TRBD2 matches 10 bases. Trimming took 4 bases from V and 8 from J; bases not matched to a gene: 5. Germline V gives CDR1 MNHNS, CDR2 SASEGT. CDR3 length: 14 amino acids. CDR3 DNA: TGTGCCAGCAGTGTGGCTAGCGGGAGTGATGAGCAGTTCTTC. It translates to CASSVASGSDEQFF.